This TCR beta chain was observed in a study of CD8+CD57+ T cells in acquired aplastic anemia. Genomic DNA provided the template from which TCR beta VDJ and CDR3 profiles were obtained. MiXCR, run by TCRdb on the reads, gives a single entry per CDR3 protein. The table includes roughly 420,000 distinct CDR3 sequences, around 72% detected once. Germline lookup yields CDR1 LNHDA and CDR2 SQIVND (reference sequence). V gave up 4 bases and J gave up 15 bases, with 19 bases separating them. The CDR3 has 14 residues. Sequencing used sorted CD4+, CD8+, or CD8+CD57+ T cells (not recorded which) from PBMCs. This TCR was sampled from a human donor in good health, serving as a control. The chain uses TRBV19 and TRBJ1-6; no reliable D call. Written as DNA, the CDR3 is TGTGCCAGTAGTACCCGACCAATAGGCTCTCGCCTCCACTTT. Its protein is CASSTRPIGSRLHF.